This T cell receptor (beta chain) derives from a study of T-cell memory formation after mild COVID-19. Study-wide points: Among CD4+ contracting clones, most were CM and EM, and CD8+ ones EMRA.

With 3 bases removed from V and 6 bases from J, the gap between germline ends came to 17 bases. Germline V gene lookup returns CDR1 MDHEN and CDR2 SYDVKM. This CDR3 comprises 15 residues. TCRdb recomputed calls from the 5' RACE reads with MiXCR, one row per CDR3 protein. The table shows about 90,000 distinct CDR3 sequences, with roughly 15% occurring only once. Regarding this clonotype: Its target is not known.

The genes are TRBV28 and TRBJ1-1; a possible D gene is TRBD1 (6 bases). This TCR was recovered from a man between 18 and 29 years old who had mild COVID-19 (a few samples of this study predate the infection). Cell type and time point are not known. Input material: PBMCs or a T cell subset sorted from them (not recorded which). The CDR3 bases are TGTGCCAGCAGTTTGAGGCAGGGGATCGTAGCTGAAGCTTTCTTT. As protein: CASSLRQGIVAEAFF. The full variable domain, rest sourced from reference TRBV28 and TRBJ1-1, is DVKVTQSSRYLVKRTGEKVFLECVQDMDHENMFWYRQDPGLGLRLIYFSYDVKMKEKGDIPEGYSVSREKKERFSLILESASTNQTSMYLCASSLRQGIVAEAFFGQGTRLTVV.